The 27 T cell receptor beta chains below were found in one sample sequenced in a study of T-cell memory formation after mild COVID-19. Using its own MiXCR run on the 5' RACE reads, TCRdb lists one record per CDR3 protein. The data hold 150,000 to 200,000 distinct CDR3 sequences, with roughly a fifth observed a single time. Sample: PBMCs or a T cell subset sorted from them (not recorded which). The receptors come from an adult woman who had mild COVID-19 (a few samples of this study predate the infection). Cell type and time point are not known.

This clonotype was counted a few times. The chain recombines TRBV11-2 with TRBJ2-1; D is uncertain. CDR3 length equals 16 residues. V gave up 1 base and J gave up 4 bases, with 14 bases separating them. Germline loops: CDR1 SGHAT, CDR2 FQNNGV. The CDR3 sequence: CASSLGAEVQYNEQFF. The CDR3 coding sequence is TGTGCCAGCAGCTTAGGGGCCGAGGTTCAATACAATGAGCAGTTCTTC.

This clonotype came up a few times. This chain joins TRBV12-3 or TRBV12-4 and TRBJ2-5; 13 positions agree with TRBD2. After removal of 6 bases from V and 1 base from J, the junction contained 5 bases not matched to a gene. The CDR3 is 16 residues long. CDR3 nucleotide sequence: TGTGCCAGCAGCTCCGGGACTAGCGGGGCCCAAGAGACCCAGTACTTC. Its protein is CASSSGTSGAQETQYF.

This chain joins TRBV15 and TRBJ1-2; D is ambiguous. This CDR3 region has 14 residues. CDR1 is LNHNV, CDR2 YYDKDF, per germline (reference sequence). V was clipped by 1 base and J by 2 bases, with 8 bases between them. CDR3 DNA sequence: TGTGCCACCAGCAGAGTAGAGGCGAACTATGGCTACACCTTC. The encoded protein is CATSRVEANYGYTF.

This clonotype showed up just a few times. The chain combines TRBV2 with TRBJ2-1; TRBD1 agrees at 9 bases. CDR1 and CDR2 from the germline V gene are SNHLY and FYNNEI. The CDR3 length is 15 residues. The trim removed 6 bases at V and 5 bases at J, leaving 8 bases unmatched. CDR3 loop: CASRTGTGFDNEQFF. CDR3 DNA sequence: TGTGCCAGCAGGACCGGGACAGGGTTCGACAATGAGCAGTTCTTC.

The V call is TRBV2, the J call TRBJ2-7; D remains ambiguous. V dropped 8 bases and J dropped 4 bases, with 12 bases sitting between them. Germline V gene data show CDR1 as SNHLY and CDR2 as FYNNEI. This CDR3 is 12 amino acids long. CDR3 in DNA: TGTGCCAGCTGCTACGAGGCGTACGAGCAGTACTTC. It codes for CASCYEAYEQYF.

J is TRBJ2-5 and V is TRBV7-3; 13 bases agree with TRBD2. The CDR3 is made up of 16 amino acids. Germline CDR1 SGHTA, CDR2 FQGTGA. Trimming took 5 bases from V and 4 from J; bases not matched to a gene: 7. The CDR3: CASSATRLAGGETQYF. DNA for the CDR3: TGTGCCAGCAGCGCGACCCGACTAGCGGGAGGAGAGACCCAGTACTTC.

V usage is TRBV7-9 and J usage is TRBJ2-1, with 9 bases matching TRBD2. Trimming removed 5 bases from V and 5 bases from J; junction bases left unmatched: 10. Germline loops: CDR1 SEHNR, CDR2 FQNEAQ (reference sequence). The length of the CDR3 is 16 residues. The CDR3 here is CASSARGAGGDNEQFF. In DNA, the CDR3 is TGTGCCAGCAGCGCCCGGGGGGCGGGAGGGGACAATGAGCAGTTCTTC.

The rearrangement uses TRBV4-3 and TRBJ2-3; D possibly uses TRBD1 or TRBD2 (6 bases each). Per germline, CDR1 LGHNA and CDR2 YSLEER. The CDR3 sequence is 21 residues long. V was cut by 0 bases and J by 4 bases, with 29 bases left in between. CDR3 sequence reads: CASSQDPGVRGQPSWADTQYF. DNA of the CDR3: TGCGCCAGCAGCCAAGATCCGGGGGTTCGAGGACAGCCTTCTTGGGCAGATACGCAGTATTTT.

This clonotype was detected a few times. The chain links TRBV6-6 to TRBJ2-7, with 8 bases aligning to TRBD1. Germline-derived CDR1 and CDR2 are MNHNY and SVGAGI (reference sequence). Trimming removed 0 bases from V and 7 bases from J; junction bases left unmatched: 11. There are 16 residues in the CDR3. The chain's CDR3 is CASSYSSRQGAKEQYF. For the CDR3, the DNA is TGTGCCAGCAGTTACTCCAGCCGGCAGGGGGCGAAGGAGCAGTACTTC.

This chain uses TRBV6-2 or TRBV6-3 with TRBJ2-7; TRBD1 is a possible D gene (6 bases). CDR1 MNHEY and CDR2 SVGEGT come from the germline V gene. The CDR3 is 14 residues long. The V gene lost 6 bases and the J gene lost 2 bases, with 14 bases spanning the gap. CDR3 sequence (DNA): TGTGCCAGCAGCCCGGGACATCATACCTACGAGCAGTACTTC. Residues: CASSPGHHTYEQYF.

The V gene is TRBV2, the J gene TRBJ2-3, with D tentatively TRBD1 or TRBD2 (5 bases each). The V end was cut by 3 bases, the J end by 4 bases, with 14 bases between. CDR1 is SNHLY, CDR2 FYNNEI, per germline. CDR3 length: 15 residues. CDR3 in amino acids: CASSDEGKGPDTQYF. The CDR3 coding sequence is TGTGCCAGCAGTGATGAGGGGAAGGGACCAGATACGCAGTATTTT.

This chain links TRBV6-5 with TRBJ2-1; 10 positions match TRBD1. With V trimmed by 2 bases and J by 4 bases, 5 bases remained unmatched. The CDR3 totals 16 residues. Germline V gene data show CDR1 as MNHEY and CDR2 as SVGAGI. This CDR3 is CASSYPDRGRYNEQFF. CDR3 nucleotides: TGTGCCAGCAGTTACCCAGACAGGGGGCGTTACAATGAGCAGTTCTTC.

J is TRBJ2-7 and V is TRBV4-2; the match to TRBD2 covers 9 bases. Trimming cost V 0 bases and J 5 bases; bases outside gene matches: 5. Germline V gene sequence: CDR1 LGHNA, CDR2 YNFKEQ. The CDR3 spans 15 residues. CDR3 loop: CASSQERGGLNEQYF. The CDR3 DNA reads TGTGCCAGCAGCCAAGAGCGGGGGGGTCTAAACGAGCAGTACTTC.

The chain joins TRBV7-9 to TRBJ2-5, with 8 bases fitting TRBD2. CDR1 SEHNR and CDR2 FQNEAQ come from the germline V gene (reference sequence). This CDR3 contains 15 residues. V dropped 5 bases and J dropped 5; count of bases not matched to a gene: 10. The CDR3 here is CASSQSGGWRETQYF. The CDR3 DNA reads as TGTGCCAGCAGCCAGAGCGGGGGATGGCGGGAGACCCAGTACTTC.

The V and J genes are TRBV7-8 and TRBJ2-2, with D tentatively TRBD1 (6 bases). The V gene lost 5 bases and the J gene lost 2 bases, with 9 bases spanning the gap. The CDR3 is 14 residues long. From germline, CDR1 is SGHVS and CDR2 FQNEAQ. The chain's CDR3 is CASSGTKNTGELFF. As DNA, the CDR3 is TGTGCCAGCAGCGGGACAAAAAACACCGGGGAGCTGTTTTTT. Together with reference TRBV7-8 and TRBJ2-2, the CDR3 gives the full variable domain: GAGVSQSPRYKVAKRGQDVALRCDPISGHVSLFWYQQALGQGPEFLTYFQNEAQLDKSGLPSDRFFAERPEGSVSTLKIQRTQQEDSAVYLCASSGTKNTGELFFGEGSRLTVL.

The chain links TRBV7-9 to TRBJ2-4; 10 positions agree with TRBD2. After removal of 5 bases from V and 6 bases from J, the junction contained 10 bases not matched to a gene. Germline assignment: CDR1 SEHNR and CDR2 FQNEAQ (reference sequence). The CDR3 is 16 amino acids. CDR3 in DNA: TGTGCCAGCAGCCCGGTGAGCGGGAGGGCCGGAAACATTCAGTACTTC. Amino acids: CASSPVSGRAGNIQYF.

This chain joins TRBV5-6 and TRBJ1-1; D not resolved. The CDR3 has 13 residues. The V gene's germline CDR1 is SGHDT and CDR2 YYEEEE. Trimming removed 4 bases at V and 5 bases at J, with 12 bases between. The CDR3 protein is CASSLTTGTEAFF. In DNA, the CDR3 is TGTGCCAGCAGCCTAACAACCGGGACTGAAGCTTTCTTT.

This clonotype was observed a few times. One junction end disagrees with the germline gene, perhaps due to a read error. The CDR3 nucleotides are TGTGCCAGCAGCTGGTCGGGGGCTTTTCAGGCCCAGCATTTT. Translating it yields CASSWSGAFQAQHF. This chain connects TRBV7-9 to TRBJ1-5, with D perhaps TRBD1 (6 bases). This CDR3 spans 14 amino acids. Germline-derived CDR1 and CDR2 are SEHNR and FQNEAQ (reference sequence).

This clonotype was observed a few times. The V and J genes are TRBV20-1 and TRBJ2-1, with 7 bases identical to TRBD2. The germline CDR1 and CDR2 sequences are DFQATT and SNEGSKA (reference sequence). This CDR3 contains 13 residues. Losses at the gene ends were 6 bases for V and 6 bases for J; bases not matched to a gene: 8. This CDR3 is CSAEDRLANEQFF. CDR3 sequence (DNA): TGCAGTGCCGAGGATCGACTAGCCAATGAGCAGTTCTTC.

The V gene is TRBV4-2, the J gene TRBJ2-7; D perhaps matches TRBD1 (6 bases). Germline V gene lookup returns CDR1 LGHNA and CDR2 YNFKEQ. This CDR3 has 15 amino acids. V lost 3 bases and J 4 bases, leaving 16 bases between the germline ends. DNA of the CDR3: TGTGCCAGCAGCCATGAGTCTTACAGGGAATACGAGCAGTACTTC. Translated, it gives CASSHESYREYEQYF.

This clonotype was picked up a small number of times. The CDR3 protein is CASSPSGLQETQYF. CDR3 DNA: TGTGCCAGCAGTCCCTCGGGGCTCCAGGAGACCCAGTACTTC. V is TRBV12-3 or TRBV12-4 and J is TRBJ2-5; tentatively, D is TRBD1 or TRBD2 (5 bases each). The germline V and J ends were trimmed by 5 bases and 5 bases, with 15 bases remaining between them. This CDR3 has 14 amino acids.

In its sample, this clonotype was seen a few times. V and J are TRBV2 and TRBJ2-7; D assignment may be TRBD1 or TRBD2 (6 bases each). Trimming left V 1 base short and J 3 bases short, with 10 bases between. Germline V gene sequence: CDR1 SNHLY, CDR2 FYNNEI. CDR3 size: 14 residues. The CDR3 sequence is CASSEGGGNYEQYF. CDR3 bases: TGTGCCAGCAGTGAAGGAGGGGGGAACTACGAGCAGTACTTC.

V usage is TRBV11-2 and J usage is TRBJ2-7; 10 bases are a match to TRBD2. The CDR3 covers 15 residues. Germline V gene data show CDR1 as SGHAT and CDR2 as FQNNGV. Unmatched junction bases numbered 4, after V lost 2 bases and J lost 3 bases. The CDR3 nucleotides read TGTGCCAGCAGCTTAAGGGCTAGCGGGAGCTACGAGCAGTACTTC. Protein product: CASSLRASGSYEQYF. The variable domain in full, with the rest retrieved from reference TRBV11-2 and TRBJ2-7, is EAGVAQSPRYKIIEKRQSVAFWCNPISGHATLYWYQQILGQGPKLLIQFQNNGVVDDSQLPKDRFSAERLKGVDSTLKIQPAKLEDSAVYLCASSLRASGSYEQYFGPGTRLTVT.

This chain joins TRBV9 and TRBJ2-7, with D unclear. Germline values: CDR1 SGDLS, CDR2 YYNGEE. The CDR3 is 14 amino acids. V dropped 4 bases and J dropped 4 bases, with 15 bases sitting between them. Written as DNA, the CDR3 is TGTGCCAGCAGCCCCTCCAGCTCCGAATACGAGCAGTACTTC. Translated: CASSPSSSEYEQYF.

The J gene is TRBJ2-1, the V gene TRBV24-1; 9 bases align to TRBD1. Germline-derived CDR1 and CDR2 are KGHDR and SFDVKD. V was pared by 3 bases and J by 5 bases, with 16 bases of the junction left unmatched. This CDR3 contains 19 residues. The CDR3 DNA sequence: TGTGCCACCAGTGATCCTAGGCCCTATACAGGGGGCAGGCACAATGAGCAGTTCTTC. Protein sequence: CATSDPRPYTGGRHNEQFF.

The chain recombines TRBV6-2 or TRBV6-3 with TRBJ1-1; 7 bases map to TRBD1. The length of the CDR3 is 16 residues. Trimming cost V 4 bases and J 0 bases; bases outside gene matches: 8. The germline V gene has CDR1 MNHEY and CDR2 SVGEGT. As DNA, the CDR3 is TGTGCCAGCAGTTTAACAGGGGTTACCATGAACACTGAAGCTTTCTTT. It encodes CASSLTGVTMNTEAFF.

This clonotype was detected only a few times. V gene TRBV4-2 combines with J gene TRBJ1-1; D is uncertain. Trimming left V 4 bases short and J 4 bases short, with 13 bases between. Germline V gives CDR1 LGHNA, CDR2 YNFKEQ. CDR3 length: 14 residues. The CDR3 region has the DNA TGTGCCAGCAGCCCTCTGGTAGAGGGCACTGAAGCTTTCTTT. This sequence encodes CASSPLVEGTEAFF.